This passage covers 19 T cell receptor beta chains from one sample sequenced in a study of blood T cell repertoires in COVID-19. The repertoire was sequenced with immunoSEQ multiplex PCR; TCRdb's copy has only in-frame clones and lacks some. The sample has fewer than 200,000 clones, 82% seen once. Sequencing was done on a sample of peripheral blood. The receptors were gathered from a woman aged 80 or over with acute or convalescent COVID-19.

This chain joins TRBV27 and TRBJ1-2, with 8 bases that match TRBD1. The CDR3 is 14 amino acids. V was pared by 5 bases and J by 8 bases, with 10 bases of the junction left unmatched. From germline, CDR1 is MNHEY and CDR2 SMNVEV (reference sequence). CDR3 loop: CASSRQGNWGGYTF. CDR3 DNA sequence: TGTGCCAGCAGTCGACAGGGGAATTGGGGCGGCTACACCTTC.

In its sample, this clone was seen a few times. This chain connects TRBV19 to TRBJ1-4; 9 bases are a match to TRBD1. CDR1 and CDR2 from the germline V gene are LNHDA and SQIVND (reference sequence). The CDR3 totals 16 residues. Unmatched junction bases numbered 10, after V lost 5 bases and J lost 6 bases. CDR3 coding DNA: TGTGCCAGTAGTGATGCGGGGACAGGGCTTGATGAAAAACTGTTTTTT. It is translated as CASSDAGTGLDEKLFF.

The DNA for the CDR3 is TGTGCCATCAAAGAGGTCAGGGGCTACGAGCAGTACTTC. Translated, it gives CAIKEVRGYEQYF. The J gene is TRBJ2-7, the V gene TRBV10-3, with a weak D call TRBD1 (6 bases). V lost 7 bases and J lost 3, with 13 bases in between. The CDR3 extends over 13 amino acids. Per germline, CDR1 ENHRY and CDR2 SYGVKD.

The chain couples TRBV3-1 (or the pseudogene TRBV3-2) to TRBJ2-1; D not certain. V lost 3 bases to trimming and J lost 6 bases, with 9 bases between them. CDR1 and CDR2 from the germline V gene are LGHDT and YNNKEL (reference sequence). This CDR3 contains 13 residues. The CDR3 DNA is TGTGCCAGCAGCCAGTTCCTCAGCAATGAGCAGTTCTTC. Amino acid sequence: CASSQFLSNEQFF.

Note on this clone: In the same sample, other DNA sequences code for this CDR3. The chain joins TRBV30 to TRBJ1-5, with D possibly TRBD1 on 6 matching bases. CDR3 length: 13 residues. V dropped 5 bases and J dropped 2 bases, with 10 bases sitting between them. The germline V gene has CDR1 GTSNPN and CDR2 SVGIG (reference sequence). The CDR3 DNA follows: TGTGCCTGGTCCGCAGGGGGCAATCAGCCCCAGCATTTT. As protein: CAWSAGGNQPQHF.

There are a few counts of this clone. The chain has TRBV3-1 (or the pseudogene TRBV3-2) and TRBJ2-1, with D maybe TRBD2 (6 bases). Germline V gene data show CDR1 as LGHDT and CDR2 as YNNKEL (reference sequence). V lost 4 bases and J lost 0, with 13 bases in between. This CDR3 comprises 16 residues. In nucleotides, the CDR3 is TGTGCCAGCAGCCCCTCCCTAGCGAACTCCTACAATGAGCAGTTCTTC. Translating it yields CASSPSLANSYNEQFF.

V gene TRBV11-2 combines with J gene TRBJ2-2, with 11 bases that match TRBD2. The CDR3 contains 15 residues. Per the germline V gene, CDR1 is SGHAT and CDR2 is FQNNGV. The junction had 6 bases not matched to a gene; V was cut back by 6 bases and J by 6 bases. DNA for the CDR3: TGTGCCAGCAGGCCCCTAGCGGGAGGATCCGGGGAGCTGTTTTTT. Encoded protein: CASRPLAGGSGELFF.

The chain links TRBV19 to TRBJ1-2; D gene uncertain. Per germline, CDR1 LNHDA and CDR2 SQIVND (reference sequence). V lost 7 bases and J 0 bases, leaving 18 bases between the germline ends. The CDR3 is 16 amino acids. CDR3 loop: CASIPAHGESNYGYTF. The CDR3 coding sequence is TGTGCCAGTATCCCTGCCCACGGGGAGTCTAACTATGGCTACACCTTC. Filled out from reference TRBV19 and TRBJ1-2, the complete variable domain reads DGGITQSPKYLFRKEGQNVTLSCEQNLNHDAMYWYRQDPGQGLRLIYYSQIVNDFQKGDIAEGYSVSREKKESFPLTVTSAQKNPTAFYLCASIPAHGESNYGYTFGSGTRLTVV.

The rearrangement joins TRBV7-9 to TRBJ2-1, with a tentative D call TRBD1 (6 bases). The CDR3 spans 13 residues. Germline-derived CDR1 and CDR2 are SEHNR and FQNEAQ (reference sequence). The V end was cut by 8 bases, the J end by 5 bases, with 13 bases between. CDR3 bases: TGTGCCAGCCCGACAGGATTCGACAATGAGCAGTTCTTC. This codes for CASPTGFDNEQFF.

The rearrangement links TRBV2 to TRBJ2-3; the D is unclear. V was pared by 7 bases and J by 0 bases, with 5 bases between. Germline V gives CDR1 SNHLY, CDR2 FYNNEI. The CDR3 is 12 amino acids. The CDR3 sequence: CASTTSTDTQYF. DNA for the CDR3: TGTGCCAGCACTACCAGCACAGATACGCAGTATTTT.

The chain has TRBV5-1 and TRBJ1-3; no definite D call. Germline CDR1 SGHRS, CDR2 YFSETQ. The V end was cut by 2 bases, the J end by 0 bases, with 6 bases between. This CDR3 is built from 14 residues. The CDR3 DNA follows: TGCGCCAGCAGCTTTGCAGACTCTGGAAACACCATATATTTT. Its protein is CASSFADSGNTIYF.

V usage is TRBV30 and J usage is TRBJ2-3; 10 bases map to TRBD2. Germline V CDR1 and CDR2: GTSNPN, SVGIG (reference sequence). With 3 bases clipped from V and 5 bases from J, the junction kept 8 bases outside the gene matches. This CDR3 has 15 residues. CDR3 coding DNA: TGTGCCTGGAGCGAGATAGCGGGAGGTATAGATACGCAGTATTTT. This codes for CAWSEIAGGIDTQYF.

The chain is built from TRBV5-1 and TRBJ2-1; 7 bases are a match to TRBD2. Trimming took 4 bases from V and 4 from J; bases not matched to a gene: 8. The V gene's germline CDR1 is SGHRS and CDR2 YFSETQ. The CDR3 has 15 amino acids. The CDR3 region is CASSETSREYNEQFF. In DNA, the CDR3 is TGCGCCAGCAGCGAGACTAGCAGAGAATACAATGAGCAGTTCTTC. Drawing the rest from reference TRBV5-1 and TRBJ2-1, the complete variable domain is KAGVTQTPRYLIKTRGQQVTLSCSPISGHRSVSWYQQTPGQGLQFLFEYFSETQRNKGNFPGRFSGRQFSNSRSEMNVSTLELGDSALYLCASSETSREYNEQFFGPGTRLTVL.

CDR3 sequence (DNA): TGCGCCAGCAAGTTCGGCGGGAGGGGTAATGAGCAGTTCTTC. Its protein is CASKFGGRGNEQFF. The chain links TRBV5-1 to TRBJ2-1; the match to TRBD2 covers 9 bases. The junction had 8 bases not matched to a gene; V was cut back by 6 bases and J by 7 bases. Germline lookup yields CDR1 SGHRS and CDR2 YFSETQ. The length of the CDR3 is 14 residues.

This chain joins TRBV6-5 and TRBJ2-7; weak D call: TRBD1 (5 bases). The length of the CDR3 is 13 residues. Germline CDR1 and CDR2: MNHEY and SVGAGI. V dropped 3 bases and J dropped 3 bases, with 9 bases sitting between them. The CDR3 here is CASSYYQGYEQYF. CDR3 nucleotide sequence: TGTGCCAGCAGTTATTACCAGGGCTACGAGCAGTACTTC.

CDR3 protein: CASSLGGLEGHEQFF. The CDR3 coding sequence is TGTGCCAGCAGCTTAGGGGGACTAGAAGGGCATGAGCAGTTCTTC. The chain combines TRBV7-6 with TRBJ2-1; TRBD2 matches 8 bases. The CDR3 spans 15 residues. Germline CDR1 and CDR2: SGHVS and FNYEAQ. After removal of 1 base from V and 8 bases from J, the junction contained 7 bases not matched to a gene.

The V call is TRBV5-6, the J call TRBJ1-6; TRBD1 matches at 12 bases. Losses at the gene ends were 2 bases for V and 3 bases for J; bases not matched to a gene: 3. Germline CDR1 is SGHDT and CDR2 is YYEEEE. The CDR3 has 17 amino acids. As DNA, the CDR3 is TGTGCCAGCAGCTTTGGGACAGGGGGCTTCTATAATTCACCCCTCCACTTT. This translates into CASSFGTGGFYNSPLHF.

The chain combines TRBV5-1 with TRBJ1-3; D not certain. V gave up 0 bases and J gave up 0 bases, with 4 bases separating them. Germline V lookup: CDR1 SGHRS, CDR2 YFSETQ. This CDR3 has 14 residues. The CDR3 reads CASSLGSSGNTIYF. In DNA, the CDR3 is TGCGCCAGCAGCTTGGGGAGCTCTGGAAACACCATATATTTT.

With respect to this clone: The same CDR3 arises from other DNA sequences in this sample as well. In DNA form, the CDR3 reads TGTGCCAGCTCACCACTAGCGGGAGAGGAGACCCAGTACTTC. This encodes CASSPLAGEETQYF. V usage is TRBV18 and J usage is TRBJ2-5; 9 bases line up with TRBD2. V lost 1 base, J lost 5 bases, and 2 bases stayed unmatched. The CDR3 runs to 14 residues. Germline V gene data show CDR1 as KGHSH and CDR2 as LQKENI.